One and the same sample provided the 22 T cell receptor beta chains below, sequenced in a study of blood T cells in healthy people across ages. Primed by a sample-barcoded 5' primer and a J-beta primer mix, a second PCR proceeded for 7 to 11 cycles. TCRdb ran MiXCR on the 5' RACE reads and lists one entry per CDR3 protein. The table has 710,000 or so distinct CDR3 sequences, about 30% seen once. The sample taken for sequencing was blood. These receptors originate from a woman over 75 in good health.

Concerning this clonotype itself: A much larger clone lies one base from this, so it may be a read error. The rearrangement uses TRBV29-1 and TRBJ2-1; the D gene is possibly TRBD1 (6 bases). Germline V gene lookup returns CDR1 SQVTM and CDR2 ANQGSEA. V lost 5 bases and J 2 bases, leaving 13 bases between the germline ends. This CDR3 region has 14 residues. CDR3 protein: CSVRQASPYNEQFF. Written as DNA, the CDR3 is TGCAGCGTTAGACAGGCTAGCCCCTACAATGAGCAGTTCTTC.

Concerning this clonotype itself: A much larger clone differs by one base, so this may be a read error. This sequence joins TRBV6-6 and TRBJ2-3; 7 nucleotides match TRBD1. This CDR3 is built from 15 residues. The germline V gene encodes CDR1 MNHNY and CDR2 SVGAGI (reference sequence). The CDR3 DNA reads TGTGCCAGCAGTTACGGGCTAGCTGGGACAGATACGCAGGATTTT. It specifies CASSYGLAGTDTQDF.

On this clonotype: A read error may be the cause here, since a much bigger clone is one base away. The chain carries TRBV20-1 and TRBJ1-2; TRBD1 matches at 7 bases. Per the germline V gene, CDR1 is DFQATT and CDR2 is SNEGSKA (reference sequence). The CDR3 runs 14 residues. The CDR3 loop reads CSASNLAGGGGYAF. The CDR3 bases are TGCAGTGCTAGCAACTTGGCAGGGGGAGGCGGCTACGCCTTC.

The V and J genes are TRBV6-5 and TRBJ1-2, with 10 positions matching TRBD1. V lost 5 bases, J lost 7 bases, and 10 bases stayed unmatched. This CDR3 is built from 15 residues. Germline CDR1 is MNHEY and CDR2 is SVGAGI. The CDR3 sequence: CASSTGQGGLSGYTF. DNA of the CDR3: TGTGCCAGCAGTACCGGACAGGGGGGTCTGAGTGGCTACACCTTC.

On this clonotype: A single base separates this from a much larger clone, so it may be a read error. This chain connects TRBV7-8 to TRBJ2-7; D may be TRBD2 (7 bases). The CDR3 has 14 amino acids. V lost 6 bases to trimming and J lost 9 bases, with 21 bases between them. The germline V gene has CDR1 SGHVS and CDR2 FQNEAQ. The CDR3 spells CASRQEGGGPRQYF. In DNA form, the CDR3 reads TGTGCCAGCAGGCAAGAAGGGGGGGGCCCTCGGCAGTACTTC.

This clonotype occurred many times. CDR3 nucleotides: TGTGCCAGCAGTCACCGGACAGGGAGCTCCTATAATTCACCCCTCCACTTT. Translated: CASSHRTGSSYNSPLHF. The V call is TRBV12-3 or TRBV12-4, the J call TRBJ1-6; 8 nucleotides match TRBD1. CDR3 length equals 17 residues. Trimming removed 5 bases from V and 0 bases from J; junction bases left unmatched: 6.

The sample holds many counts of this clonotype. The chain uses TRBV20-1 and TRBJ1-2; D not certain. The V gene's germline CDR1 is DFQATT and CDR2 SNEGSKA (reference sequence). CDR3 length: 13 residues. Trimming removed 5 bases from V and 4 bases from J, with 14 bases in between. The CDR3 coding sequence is TGCAGTGCTTTGGAACTGGGTGGCTATGGCTACACCTTC. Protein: CSALELGGYGYTF.

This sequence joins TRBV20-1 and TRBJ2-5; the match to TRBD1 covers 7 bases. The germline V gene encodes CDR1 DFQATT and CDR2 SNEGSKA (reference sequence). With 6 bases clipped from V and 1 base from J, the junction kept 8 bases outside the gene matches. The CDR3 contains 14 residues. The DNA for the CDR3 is TGCAGTGCCCCACAGGGGATTGCCCAAGAGACCCAGTACTTC. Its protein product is CSAPQGIAQETQYF.

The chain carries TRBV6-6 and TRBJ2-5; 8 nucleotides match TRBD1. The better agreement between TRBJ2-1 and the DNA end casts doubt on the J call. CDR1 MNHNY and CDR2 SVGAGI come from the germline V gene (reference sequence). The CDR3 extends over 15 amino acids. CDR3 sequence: CASSKGQGPQETQFF. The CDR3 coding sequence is TGTGCCAGCAGTAAAGGACAGGGCCCGCAAGAGACCCAGTTCTTC.

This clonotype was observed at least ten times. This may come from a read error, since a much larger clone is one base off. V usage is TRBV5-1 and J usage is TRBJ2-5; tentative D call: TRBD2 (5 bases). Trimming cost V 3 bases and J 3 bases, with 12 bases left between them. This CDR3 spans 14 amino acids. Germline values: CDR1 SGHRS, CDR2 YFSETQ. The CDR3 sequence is CASSCGGSEETQYF. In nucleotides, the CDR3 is TGCGCCAGCAGCTGTGGCGGTAGCGAAGAGACCCAGTACTTC.

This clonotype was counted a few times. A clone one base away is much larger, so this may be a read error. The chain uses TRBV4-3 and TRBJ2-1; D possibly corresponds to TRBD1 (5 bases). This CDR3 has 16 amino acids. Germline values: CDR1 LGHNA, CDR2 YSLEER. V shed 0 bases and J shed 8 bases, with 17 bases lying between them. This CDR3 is CASSQEPGGASHEQFF. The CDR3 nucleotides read TGCGCCAGCAGCCAAGAGCCGGGTGGGGCTTCGCATGAGCAGTTCTTC.

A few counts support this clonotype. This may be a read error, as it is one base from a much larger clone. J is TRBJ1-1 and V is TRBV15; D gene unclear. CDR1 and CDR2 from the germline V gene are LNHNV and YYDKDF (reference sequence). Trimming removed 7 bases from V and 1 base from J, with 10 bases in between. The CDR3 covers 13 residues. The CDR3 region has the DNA TGTGCCACCACCCAAGGCACGAACACTGAAGCTTTCTTT. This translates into CATTQGTNTEAFF.

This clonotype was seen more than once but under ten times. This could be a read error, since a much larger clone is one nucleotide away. CDR3 residues: CASSPKSRTATYEQFF. The CDR3 nucleotides read TGTGCCAGCAGCCCAAAAAGCAGGACGGCTACCTACGAGCAGTTCTTC. The chain links TRBV6-6 to TRBJ2-1, with unresolved D. Per germline, CDR1 MNHNY and CDR2 SVGAGI (reference sequence). This CDR3 has 16 amino acids. Deletions cut 6 bases from V and 10 bases from J, with 25 bases between.

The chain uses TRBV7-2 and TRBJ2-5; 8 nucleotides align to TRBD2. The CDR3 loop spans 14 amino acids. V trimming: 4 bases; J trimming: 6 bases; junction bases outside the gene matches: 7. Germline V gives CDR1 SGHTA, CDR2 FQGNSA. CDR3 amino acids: CASSSGPGGKTQYF. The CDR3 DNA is TGTGCCAGCAGCTCGGGGCCGGGAGGGAAGACCCAGTACTTC.

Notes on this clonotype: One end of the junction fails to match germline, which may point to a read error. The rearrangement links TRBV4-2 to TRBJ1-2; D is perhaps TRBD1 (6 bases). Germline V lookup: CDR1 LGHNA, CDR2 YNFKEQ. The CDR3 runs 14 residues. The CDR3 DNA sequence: TGTGCCGGCAGCCAAGAGACAGGAGACTACGGCTACACCTTC. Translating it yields CAGSQETGDYGYTF.

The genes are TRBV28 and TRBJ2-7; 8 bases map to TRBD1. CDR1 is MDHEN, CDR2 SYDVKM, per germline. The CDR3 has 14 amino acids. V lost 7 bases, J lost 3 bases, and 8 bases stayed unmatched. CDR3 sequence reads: CASTMRTGHYEQYF. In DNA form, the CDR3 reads TGTGCCAGCACCATGAGGACAGGGCACTACGAGCAGTACTTC.

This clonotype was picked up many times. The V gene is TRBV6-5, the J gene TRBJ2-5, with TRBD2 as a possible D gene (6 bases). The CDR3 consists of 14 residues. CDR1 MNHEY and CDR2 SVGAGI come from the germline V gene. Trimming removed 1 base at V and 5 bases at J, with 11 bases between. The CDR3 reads CASSYLSGGETQYF. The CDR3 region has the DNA TGTGCCAGCAGTTACTTATCTGGGGGGGAGACCCAGTACTTC.

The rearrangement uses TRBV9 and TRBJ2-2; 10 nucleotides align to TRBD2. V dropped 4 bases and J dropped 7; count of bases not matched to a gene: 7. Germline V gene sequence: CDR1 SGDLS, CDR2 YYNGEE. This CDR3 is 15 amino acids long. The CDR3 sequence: CASSQAGGPHGELFF. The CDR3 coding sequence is TGTGCCAGCAGCCAAGCGGGGGGGCCCCACGGGGAGCTGTTTTTT.

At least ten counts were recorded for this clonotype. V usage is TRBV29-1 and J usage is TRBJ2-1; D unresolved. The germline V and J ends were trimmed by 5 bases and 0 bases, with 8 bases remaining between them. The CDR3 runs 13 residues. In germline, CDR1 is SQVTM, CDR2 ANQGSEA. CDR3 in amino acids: CSVSGSSYNEQFF. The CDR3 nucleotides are TGCAGCGTTTCCGGATCCTCCTACAATGAGCAGTTCTTC.

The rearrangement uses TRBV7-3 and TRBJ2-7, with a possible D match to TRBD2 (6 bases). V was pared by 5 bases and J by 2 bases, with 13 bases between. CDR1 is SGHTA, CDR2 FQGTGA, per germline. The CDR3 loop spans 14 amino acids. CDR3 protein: CASSPGGRPYEQYF. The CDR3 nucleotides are TGTGCCAGCAGCCCTGGGGGGAGACCCTACGAGCAGTACTTC.

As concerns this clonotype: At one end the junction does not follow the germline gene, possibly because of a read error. The CDR3 region is CVSSRGSGYNEQYF. The CDR3 DNA reads as TGCGTCAGCAGCAGGGGTAGCGGGTACAATGAGCAGTACTTC. The V gene is TRBV5-1, the J gene TRBJ2-5, with D tentatively TRBD2 (7 bases). This CDR3 has 14 amino acids. Germline CDR1 is SGHRS and CDR2 is YFSETQ.

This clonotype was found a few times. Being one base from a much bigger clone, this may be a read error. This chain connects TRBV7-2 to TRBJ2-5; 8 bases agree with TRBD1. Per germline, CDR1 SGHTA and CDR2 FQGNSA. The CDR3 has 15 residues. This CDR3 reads CASSSPTGALETQDF. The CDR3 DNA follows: TGTGCCAGCAGCTCCCCGACAGGGGCGCTGGAGACCCAGGACTTC. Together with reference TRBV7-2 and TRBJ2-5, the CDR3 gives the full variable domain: GAGVSQSPSNKVTEKGKDVELRCDPISGHTALYWYRQSLGQGLEFLIYFQGNSAPDKSGLPSDRFSAERTGGSVSTLTIQRTQQEDSAVYLCASSSPTGALETQDFGPGTRLLVL.